This is a list of T cell receptor beta chains from one sample in a study of shared clonotypes between healthy human individuals. The repertoire was sequenced with immunoSEQ multiplex PCR; TCRdb's copy has only in-frame clones and lacks some. The table includes more than 400,000 clones, more than 75% detected once. The sequenced material came from PBMCs. The source of these receptors is a middle-aged woman in good health. Some clones in this sample may be carry-over from other donors' samples. The CDR3 runs from the conserved cysteine through the conserved F or W. Each record gives: D gene, clone size, J gene, V gene, CDR3 protein, CDR3 DNA. D genes are given only for firm matches. Size tells how often a clone was seen (once, few, many) or the class of an expanded clone, and some rows leave it out.

D gene: -
clone size: -
J gene: TRBJ1-1
V gene: TRBV10-2
CDR3 protein: CASRVNTEAFF
CDR3 DNA: TGCGCCAGCAGGGTTAACACTGAAGCTTTCTTT

D gene: TRBD1
clone size: -
J gene: TRBJ1-4
V gene: TRBV6-6
CDR3 protein: CASSYGRQGEKLFF
CDR3 DNA: TGTGCCAGCAGTTACGGCCGACAGGGTGAAAAACTGTTTTTT

D gene: -
clone size: many
J gene: TRBJ1-3
V gene: TRBV14
CDR3 protein: CASSPSGFSFNTIYF
CDR3 DNA: TGTGCCAGCAGCCCCTCGGGGTTTAGTTTCAACACCATATATTTT

D gene: TRBD2
clone size: -
J gene: TRBJ2-1
V gene: TRBV5-1
CDR3 protein: CASSLSASGGHNEQFF
CDR3 DNA: TGCGCCAGCAGCTTATCGGCTAGCGGGGGACACAATGAGCAGTTCTTC

D gene: -
clone size: -
J gene: TRBJ2-7
V gene: TRBV28
CDR3 protein: CASSPRDIGVEQYF
CDR3 DNA: TGTGCCAGCAGCCCCCGGGACATCGGGGTGGAGCAGTACTTC

D gene: -
clone size: -
J gene: TRBJ1-4
V gene: TRBV5-1
CDR3 protein: CASSTGGLTNEKLFF
CDR3 DNA: TGCGCCAGCAGCACGGGGGGTTTAACTAATGAAAAACTGTTTTTT

D gene: TRBD2
clone size: -
J gene: TRBJ2-1
V gene: TRBV7-6
CDR3 protein: CASTSGSNYNEQFF
CDR3 DNA: TGTGCCAGCACTAGCGGGAGCAACTACAATGAGCAGTTCTTC

D gene: -
clone size: -
J gene: TRBJ1-2
V gene: TRBV30
CDR3 protein: CAWSLGIYGYTF
CDR3 DNA: TGTGCCTGGAGTTTGGGGATTTATGGCTACACCTTC

D gene: TRBD1
clone size: few
J gene: TRBJ1-5
V gene: TRBV2
CDR3 protein: CAVNRGGNQPQHF
CDR3 DNA: TGTGCCGTTAACAGGGGCGGCAATCAGCCCCAGCATTTT

D gene: TRBD2
clone size: -
J gene: TRBJ2-1
V gene: TRBV15
CDR3 protein: CATSRELAGGYNEQFF
CDR3 DNA: TGTGCCACCAGCAGAGAACTAGCGGGAGGATACAATGAGCAGTTCTTC

D gene: -
clone size: -
J gene: TRBJ2-5
V gene: TRBV5-1
CDR3 protein: CASSLAGQQETQYF
CDR3 DNA: TGCGCCAGCAGCTTGGCGGGGCAGCAAGAGACCCAGTACTTC

D gene: -
clone size: -
J gene: TRBJ1-2
V gene: TRBV28
CDR3 protein: CASSVNYGYTF
CDR3 DNA: TGTGCCAGCAGTGTTAACTATGGCTACACCTTC

D gene: -
clone size: few
J gene: TRBJ1-2
V gene: TRBV30
CDR3 protein: CAWSPTGADGYTF
CDR3 DNA: TGTGCCTGGAGCCCCACGGGGGCGGATGGCTACACCTTC

D gene: TRBD1
clone size: -
J gene: TRBJ1-2
V gene: TRBV18
CDR3 protein: CASSPGQGLYYGYTF
CDR3 DNA: TGTGCCAGCTCACCCGGACAGGGGTTGTACTATGGCTACACCTTC

D gene: TRBD2
clone size: few
J gene: TRBJ2-1
V gene: TRBV7-9
CDR3 protein: CASVLAAIYNEQFF
CDR3 DNA: TGTGCCAGCGTGCTAGCGGCCATCTACAATGAGCAGTTCTTC

D gene: -
clone size: -
J gene: TRBJ2-5
V gene: TRBV19
CDR3 protein: CASSWGRGAPQGETQYF
CDR3 DNA: TGTGCCAGTAGTTGGGGTCGTGGAGCACCGCAGGGAGAGACCCAGTACTTC

D gene: -
clone size: -
J gene: TRBJ1-5
V gene: TRBV27
CDR3 protein: CASSFRGSNQPQHF
CDR3 DNA: TGTGCCAGCAGTTTTAGGGGAAGCAATCAGCCCCAGCATTTT

D gene: TRBD2
clone size: -
J gene: TRBJ2-7
V gene: TRBV4-2
CDR3 protein: CASGRLAEGSYEQYF
CDR3 DNA: TGTGCCAGCGGCCGACTAGCCGAGGGCTCCTACGAGCAGTACTTC

D gene: -
clone size: -
J gene: TRBJ2-1
V gene: TRBV11-2
CDR3 protein: CASSLYADEQFF
CDR3 DNA: TGTGCCAGCAGCTTATACGCGGATGAGCAGTTCTTC

D gene: -
clone size: -
J gene: TRBJ1-2
V gene: TRBV4-1
CDR3 protein: CASSQDRVNGGNYGYTF
CDR3 DNA: TGCGCCAGCAGCCAAGATCGGGTAAATGGGGGGAACTATGGCTACACCTTC